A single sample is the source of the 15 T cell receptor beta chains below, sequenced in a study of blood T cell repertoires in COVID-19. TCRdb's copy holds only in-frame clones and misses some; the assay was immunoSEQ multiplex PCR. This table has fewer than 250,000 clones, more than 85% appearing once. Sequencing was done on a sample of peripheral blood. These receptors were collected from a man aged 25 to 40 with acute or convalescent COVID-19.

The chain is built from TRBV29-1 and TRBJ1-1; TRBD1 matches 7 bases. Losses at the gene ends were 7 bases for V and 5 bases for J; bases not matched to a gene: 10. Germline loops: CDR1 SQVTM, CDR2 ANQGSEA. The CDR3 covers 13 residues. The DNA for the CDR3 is TGCAGCGCAGGGGGATTGACAGGGACTGAAGCTTTCTTT. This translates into CSAGGLTGTEAFF.

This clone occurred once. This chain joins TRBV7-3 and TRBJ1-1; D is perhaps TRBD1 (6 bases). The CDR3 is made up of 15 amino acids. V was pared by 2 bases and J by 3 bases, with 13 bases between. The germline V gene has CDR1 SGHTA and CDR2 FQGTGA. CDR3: CASSLGEGGYTEAFF. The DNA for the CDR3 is TGTGCCAGCAGCTTAGGGGAAGGGGGTTACACTGAAGCTTTCTTT.

The CDR3 bases are TGTGCCAGCAGTTTCAGTACAAGGAACACCGGGGAGCTGTTTTTT. It is translated as CASSFSTRNTGELFF. The J gene is TRBJ2-2, the V gene TRBV27; D is unclear. Germline CDR1 reads MNHEY; CDR2 reads SMNVEV (reference sequence). The CDR3 has 15 residues. Trimming left V 3 bases short and J 1 base short, with 9 bases between.

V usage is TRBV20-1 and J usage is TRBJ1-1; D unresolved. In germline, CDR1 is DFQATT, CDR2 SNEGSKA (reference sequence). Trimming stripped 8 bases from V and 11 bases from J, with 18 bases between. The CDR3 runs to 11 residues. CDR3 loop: CSTGYIARAFF. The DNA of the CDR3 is TGCAGTACGGGATACATCGCGAGGGCTTTCTTT.

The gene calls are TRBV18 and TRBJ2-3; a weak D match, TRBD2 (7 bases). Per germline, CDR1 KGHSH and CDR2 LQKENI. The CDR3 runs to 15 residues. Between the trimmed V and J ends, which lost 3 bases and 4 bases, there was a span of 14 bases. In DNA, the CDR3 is TGTGCCAGCTCACCCCAGGGGAGGGCCGCAGATACGCAGTATTTT. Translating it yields CASSPQGRAADTQYF.

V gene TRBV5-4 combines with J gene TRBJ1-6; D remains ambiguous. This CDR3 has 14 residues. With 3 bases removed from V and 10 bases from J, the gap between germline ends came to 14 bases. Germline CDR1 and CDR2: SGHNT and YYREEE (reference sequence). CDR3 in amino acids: CASSSDPEVSPLHF. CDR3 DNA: TGTGCCAGCAGCTCTGACCCAGAGGTCTCACCCCTCCACTTT. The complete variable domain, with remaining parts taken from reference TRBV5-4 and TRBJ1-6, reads ETGVTQSPTHLIKTRGQQVTLRCSSQSGHNTVSWYQQALGQGPQFIFQYYREEENGRGNFPPRFSGLQFPNYSSELNVNALELDDSALYLCASSSDPEVSPLHFGNGTRLTVT.

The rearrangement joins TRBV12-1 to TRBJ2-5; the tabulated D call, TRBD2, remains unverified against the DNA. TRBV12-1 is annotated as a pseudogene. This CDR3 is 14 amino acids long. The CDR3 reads CASSEILAQETQYF. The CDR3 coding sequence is TGTGCCAGCAGCGAAATACTAGCGCAGGAGACCCAGTACTTC.

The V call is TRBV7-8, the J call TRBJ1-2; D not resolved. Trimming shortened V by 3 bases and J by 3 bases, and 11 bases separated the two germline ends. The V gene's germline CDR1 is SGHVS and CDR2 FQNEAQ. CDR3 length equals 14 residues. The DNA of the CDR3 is TGTGCCAGCAGCTTCGCGAGGGAAGACTATGGCTACACCTTC. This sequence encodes CASSFAREDYGYTF. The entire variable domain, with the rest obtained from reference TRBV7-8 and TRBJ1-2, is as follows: GAGVSQSPRYKVAKRGQDVALRCDPISGHVSLFWYQQALGQGPEFLTYFQNEAQLDKSGLPSDRFFAERPEGSVSTLKIQRTQQEDSAVYLCASSFAREDYGYTFGSGTRLTVV.

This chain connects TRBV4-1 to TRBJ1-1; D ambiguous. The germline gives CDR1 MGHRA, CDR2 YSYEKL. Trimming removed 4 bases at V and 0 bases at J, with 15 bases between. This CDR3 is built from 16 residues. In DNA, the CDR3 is TGCGCCAGCAGCCGCCTACAGCGGGGTTTGAACACTGAAGCTTTCTTT. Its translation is CASSRLQRGLNTEAFF.

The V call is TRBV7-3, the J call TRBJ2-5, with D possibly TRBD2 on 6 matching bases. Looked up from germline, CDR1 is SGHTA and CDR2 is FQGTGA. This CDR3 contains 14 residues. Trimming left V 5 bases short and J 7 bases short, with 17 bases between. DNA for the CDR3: TGTGCCAGCAGCGCCGCGGGGTCCCGAGGGACCCAGTACTTC. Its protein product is CASSAAGSRGTQYF. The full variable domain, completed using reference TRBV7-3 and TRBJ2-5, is GAGVSQTPSNKVTEKGKYVELRCDPISGHTALYWYRQSLGQGPEFLIYFQGTGAADDSGLPNDRFFAVRPEGSVSTLKIQRTERGDSAVYLCASSAAGSRGTQYFGPGTRLLVL.

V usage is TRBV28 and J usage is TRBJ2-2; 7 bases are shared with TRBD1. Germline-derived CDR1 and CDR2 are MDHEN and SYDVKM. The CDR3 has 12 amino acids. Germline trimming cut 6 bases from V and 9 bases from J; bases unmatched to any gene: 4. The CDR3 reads CASRDRVRELFF. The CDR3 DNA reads TGTGCCAGCAGAGACAGGGTTCGGGAGCTGTTTTTT.

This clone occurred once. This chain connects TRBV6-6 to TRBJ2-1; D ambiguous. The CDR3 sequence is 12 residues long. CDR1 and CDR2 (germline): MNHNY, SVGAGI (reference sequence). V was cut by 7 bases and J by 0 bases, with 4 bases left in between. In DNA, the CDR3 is TGTGCCAGCACCCTCTCCTACAATGAGCAGTTCTTC. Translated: CASTLSYNEQFF.

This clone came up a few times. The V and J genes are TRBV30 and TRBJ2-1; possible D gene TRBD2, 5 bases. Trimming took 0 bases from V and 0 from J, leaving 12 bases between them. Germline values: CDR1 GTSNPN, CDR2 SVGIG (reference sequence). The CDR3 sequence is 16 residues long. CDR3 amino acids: CAWSVIGDSSYNEQFF. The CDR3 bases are TGTGCCTGGAGTGTAATCGGGGATAGCTCCTACAATGAGCAGTTCTTC.

The CDR3 loop is CASSSRTGLNYGYTF. CDR3 in DNA: TGCGCCAGCAGCTCTAGGACAGGACTAAACTATGGCTACACCTTC. The chain joins TRBV5-1 to TRBJ1-2; 7 bases align to TRBD1. From germline, CDR1 is SGHRS and CDR2 YFSETQ. J was trimmed by 2 bases and V by 3 bases; bases with no gene match: 7. This CDR3 region has 15 residues.

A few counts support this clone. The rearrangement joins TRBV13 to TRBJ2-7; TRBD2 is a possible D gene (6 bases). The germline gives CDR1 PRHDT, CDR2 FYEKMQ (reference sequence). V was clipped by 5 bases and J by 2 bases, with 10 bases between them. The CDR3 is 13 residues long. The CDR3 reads CASSQGGTYEQYF. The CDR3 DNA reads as TGTGCCAGCAGCCAAGGAGGGACCTACGAGCAGTACTTC. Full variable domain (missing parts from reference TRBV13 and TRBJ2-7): AAGVIQSPRHLIKEKRETATLKCYPIPRHDTVYWYQQGPGQDPQFLISFYEKMQSDKGSIPDRFSAQQFSDYHSELNMSSLELGDSALYFCASSQGGTYEQYFGPGTRLTVT.